The 30 T cell receptor beta chains given below trace back to one sample, sequenced in a study of CD8+ T cells in alopecia areata. Sequencing templates came from extracted RNA that was reverse transcribed into cDNA. Using immunoSEQ multiplex PCR, the repertoire was profiled, and TCRdb retains in-frame clones only, with some absent. The sample has about 18,000 clones, none seen only once. Pooled cutaneous lymph node cells were sorted using CD4, CD8alpha, NKG2D, NKG2ACE and other markers. Sequenced input: CD8+ T cells sorted from a lymph node. These receptors were obtained from a C3H/HeJ mouse with alopecia areata. MHC haplotype: H2-k.

This clone was seen repeatedly, ten times or more. Mouse germline and gene names are used. Read coverage stops 4 residues before the CDR3 terminus; the germline J gene supplies the remainder. This chain links TRBV13-3 with TRBJ2-5, with 7 bases matching TRBD1. CDR3 length equals 13 residues. Germline loops: CDR1 NNHDY, CDR2 SYVADS. The V segment lost 5 bases and the J segment 0 bases; nucleotides outside the gene matches: 0. CDR3 protein: CASRGQNQDTQYF. Partial CDR3 DNA: TGTGCCAGCAGGGGACAGAACCAAGAC.

This clone was found many times. The genes are named according to mouse. The CDR3 end is not reached by the read, which stops 4 residues before it; the germline J gene fills it in. The chain joins TRBV13-3 to TRBJ2-7, with D possibly matching TRBD2 (5 bases). Germline V gene lookup returns CDR1 NNHDY and CDR2 SYVADS. The CDR3 loop spans 14 amino acids. V lost 2 bases to trimming and J lost 0 bases, with 9 bases between them. CDR3 sequence reads: CASSEGLGSYEQYF. Partial CDR3 DNA: TGTGCCAGCAGTGAAGGGCTGGGCTCCTAT.

There are a few counts of this clone. Germline and genes here are mouse. The DNA ends 4 residues before the CDR3 does, and the rest of the CDR3 is filled in from the germline J gene. The rearrangement links TRBV14 to TRBJ2-7; 7 nucleotides match TRBD1. Germline V gene data show CDR1 as SGHDT and CDR2 as FRDEAV. The CDR3 has 12 amino acids. CDR3 DNA (partial): TGTGCCAGCAGTCCACAGGGGTAT. Translation: CASSPQGY. The full CDR3 is CASSPQGYEQYF.

Note on this clone: Germline and genes here are mouse. The CDR3 extends 4 residues past the end of the read, so its final part is completed from the germline J gene. The V gene is TRBV13-1, the J gene TRBJ2-7; D perhaps matches TRBD2 (6 bases). This CDR3 spans 14 amino acids. Germline assignment: CDR1 NSHNY and CDR2 SYGAGN. Trimming removed 0 bases from V and 1 base from J, with 8 bases in between. CDR3 bases read: TGTGCCAGCAGTGATGGTGACTGGTCCTAT. It is translated as CASSDGDWSY. The complete CDR3 protein is CASSDGDWSYEQYF.

In the case of this clone: Any gene name here is a mouse gene name. The CDR3 goes on 4 residues after the read ends, and that part is filled in from the germline J gene. The same CDR3 is also encoded by other DNA sequences in this sample. The V gene is TRBV1, the J gene TRBJ2-7; 7 bases agree with TRBD2. CDR1 is NSQYPW, CDR2 LRSPGD, per germline (reference sequence). This CDR3 has 12 residues. CDR3: CTCSPGGYEQYF. CDR3 DNA, as far as it was read: TGCACCTGCAGTCCTGGGGGATAT.

This clone came up a few times. The TCRdb protein and the DNA translation do not line up at residue 12; the protein shown here was made by translating the DNA. Gene names and germline match the mouse. The CDR3 extends 3 residues past the end of the read, so its final part is completed from the germline J gene. This chain links TRBV13-3 with TRBJ1-6, with TRBD1 identical over 9 bases. TRBJ1-6 is an ORF; its function is uncertain. The CDR3 runs 15 residues. Germline loops: CDR1 NNHDY, CDR2 SYVADS. V shed 4 bases and J 5 bases; nucleotides not matched to a gene: 4. CDR3 DNA (partial): TGTGCCAGCAGTAGACAGGGGGGGGATAATTCGCCC. Its protein is CASSRQGGDNSP. The whole CDR3 protein is CASSRQGGDNSPLYF.

In the case of this clone: The gene names given are mouse names. The observed sequence ends 4 residues before the CDR3 terminus, with the missing tail filled in from the germline J gene. The chain combines TRBV13-2 with TRBJ2-4; D uncertain. Germline-derived CDR1 and CDR2 are NNHNN and SYGAGS (reference sequence). The CDR3 runs to 13 residues. CDR3 bases read: TGTGCCAGCGGTGACAGGCAAAAAAAC. Encoded protein: CASGDRQKN. The CDR3 in full is CASGDRQKNTLYF.

This clone has a count of ten or more. Gene labels here are mouse ones. Read coverage stops 4 residues before the CDR3 terminus; the germline J gene supplies the remainder. The chain is built from TRBV1 and TRBJ2-1, with TRBD2 matching over 11 bases. V gave up 4 bases and J gave up 4 bases; unmatched junction bases: 3. The germline gives CDR1 NSQYPW, CDR2 LRSPGD (reference sequence). There are 15 residues in the CDR3. The CDR3 region is CTCSGDWGGYAEQFF. The sequenced CDR3 bases are TGCACCTGCAGTGGCGACTGGGGGGGGTATGCT.

This clone came up a few times. The protein recorded in TCRdb does not match the translated DNA at residue 11; the protein presented here comes from translating the DNA. Germline and genes here are mouse. The sequence runs out 3 residues before the end of the CDR3; the remainder is reconstructed from the germline J gene. The chain links TRBV1 to TRBJ1-6, with 7 nucleotides matching TRBD1. TRBJ1-6 carries the ORF label, with uncertain function. V shed 3 bases and J 4 bases; nucleotides not matched to a gene: 0. Looked up from germline, CDR1 is NSQYPW and CDR2 is LRSPGD (reference sequence). CDR3 length: 14 residues. Incomplete CDR3 DNA: TGCACCTGCAGTGCCAGGGGGTATAATTCGCCC. Amino acid sequence: CTCSARGYNSP. The entire CDR3 is CTCSARGYNSPLYF.

With respect to this clone: At residue 11, the DNA translation does not agree with TCRdb's protein; the protein displayed here is the one encoded by the DNA. Genes and germline are mouse. The read comes to an end 3 residues before the CDR3 does, leaving the germline J gene to fill in the end. This chain connects TRBV5 to TRBJ1-6; maybe TRBD1 (6 bases). TRBJ1-6 is annotated as an ORF whose role is uncertain. CDR1 is LGHNA and CDR2 is YNLKQL in the germline V gene (reference sequence). CDR3 length equals 14 residues. V dropped 4 bases and J dropped 5 bases, with 9 bases sitting between them. The covered CDR3 bases are TGTGCCAGCAGCCCCAGACAGGATAATTCGCCC. Its translation is CASSPRQDNSP. The whole CDR3 sequence reads CASSPRQDNSPLYF.

This clone was seen more than once but under ten times. Mouse gene names and germline throughout. Read sequence stops 4 residues before the CDR3 end, and the germline J gene provides the missing end. The chain employs TRBV31 and TRBJ1-2; TRBD1 matches 7 bases. The CDR3 extends over 14 amino acids. The germline V gene has CDR1 GKSSPN and CDR2 SITVG. Losses at the gene ends were 1 base for V and 0 bases for J; bases not matched to a gene: 2. The sequenced CDR3 bases are TGTGCCTGGAGTCGACAGGGCCCAAACTCC. Translating gives CAWSRQGPNS. The entire CDR3 reads CAWSRQGPNSDYTF.

This clone was observed many times. Germline and genes: mouse. The read comes to an end 4 residues before the CDR3 does, leaving the germline J gene to fill in the end. The rearrangement joins TRBV19 to TRBJ2-3, with 9 bases fitting TRBD2. The CDR3 spans 15 residues. Trimming removed 4 bases from V and 1 base from J; junction bases left unmatched: 4. Germline V gene data show CDR1 as FNHDT and CDR2 as SITEND (reference sequence). CDR3 amino acids: CASSPYWGGAETLYF. The covered CDR3 bases are TGTGCCAGCAGTCCTTACTGGGGGGGTGCAGAA.

This clone was detected only a few times. These gene names are mouse names. The read gets to within 4 residues of the CDR3 end, and the germline J gene fills in the rest. The rearrangement uses TRBV19 and TRBJ2-5, with 10 nucleotides matching TRBD1. J lost 1 base, V lost 6 bases, and 5 bases had no gene match. Per the germline V gene, CDR1 is FNHDT and CDR2 is SITEND (reference sequence). This CDR3 is built from 15 residues. The part of the CDR3 DNA that was read is TGTGCCAGCACCACCGGGACAGGGGACCAAGAC. Translating it yields CASTTGTGDQD. The full CDR3 protein reads CASTTGTGDQDTQYF.

This clone was counted only a few times. The listed TCRdb protein conflicts with the DNA translation at residue 13, and the protein shown is translated directly from the DNA. Genes and germline come from the mouse. The DNA ends 3 residues before the CDR3 does, and the rest of the CDR3 is filled in from the germline J gene. The chain carries TRBV31 and TRBJ1-6; 10 bases match TRBD1. TRBJ1-6 is given ORF status, its function remaining uncertain. V lost 0 bases to trimming and J lost 6 bases; unmatched junction nucleotides: 5. From germline, CDR1 is GKSSPN and CDR2 SITVG. CDR3 length: 16 amino acids. The CDR3 DNA, read in part, is TGTGCCTGGAGTCTATCGGGACAGGGGTCTAATTCGCCC. Translated, it gives CAWSLSGQGSNSP. The CDR3 reads in full as CAWSLSGQGSNSPLYF.

This clone was detected only a few times. Germline and genes here are mouse. The missing CDR3 end, 4 residues past where the read stops, is filled in from the germline J gene. V and J are TRBV16 and TRBJ2-4; 12 positions agree with TRBD2. This CDR3 region has 16 residues. The germline CDR1 and CDR2 sequences are SGHSA and FRNQAP. Trimming removed 4 bases from V and 2 bases from J; junction bases left unmatched: 4. CDR3 DNA, as far as it was read: TGTGCAAGCAGCTCCGGGACTGGGGGGCTTCAAAAC. Its protein product is CASSSGTGGLQN. The whole CDR3 protein reads CASSSGTGGLQNTLYF. The full variable domain, with the rest looked up from reference TRBV16 and TRBJ2-4, is NAGVIQTPRHKVTGKGQEATLWCEPISGHSAVFWYRQTIVQGLEFLTYFRNQAPIDDSGMPKERFSAQMPNQSHSTLKIQSTQPQDSAVYLCASSSGTGGLQNTLYFGAGTRLSVL.

By share, this clone ranks as medium-sized (0.01 to 0.1%). Gene names follow the mouse nomenclature. The CDR3 goes on 4 residues after the read ends, and that part is filled in from the germline J gene. V and J are TRBV1 and TRBJ2-2, with 10 nucleotides matching TRBD2. Germline trimming cut 3 bases from V and 1 base from J; bases unmatched to any gene: 2. The CDR3 sequence is 16 residues long. Looked up from germline, CDR1 is NSQYPW and CDR2 is LRSPGD (reference sequence). The CDR3 sequence: CTCSARLGGNTGQLYF. The covered CDR3 bases are TGCACCTGCAGTGCCAGACTGGGGGGAAACACCGGG.

This clone has at least ten counts. Gene names and germline refer to mouse. The CDR3 DNA, read in part, is TGTGCCAGCAGTTTGGAGGGGTAT. This encodes CASSLEGY. The whole CDR3 is CASSLEGYEQYF. The chain uses TRBV14 and TRBJ2-7, with a possible D match to TRBD1 (5 bases). Read sequence stops 4 residues before the CDR3 end, and the germline J gene provides the missing end. The CDR3 totals 12 residues. From germline, CDR1 is SGHDT and CDR2 FRDEAV.

This clone was seen at least ten times. Each gene name is a mouse one. The observed sequence ends 4 residues before the CDR3 terminus, with the missing tail filled in from the germline J gene. The chain has TRBV31 and TRBJ1-4; D uncertain. The CDR3 sequence is 10 residues long. The germline V gene has CDR1 GKSSPN and CDR2 SITVG. The V and J ends lost 4 bases and 5 bases respectively, with 2 bases between them. CDR3 protein: CAWTNERLFF. The sequenced part of the CDR3 DNA is TGTGCCTGGACAAACGAA.

This clone was seen ten or more times. Gene names and germline refer to mouse. The read falls 4 residues short of the CDR3 end, and the missing part is taken from the germline J gene. V usage is TRBV13-2 and J usage is TRBJ2-1; TRBD2 matches 8 bases. Germline V CDR1 and CDR2: NNHNN, SYGAGS (reference sequence). The CDR3 extends over 14 amino acids. This CDR3 is CASGDAGGGAEQFF. The CDR3 bases that were read are TGTGCCAGCGGTGATGCGGGGGGGGGCGCT.

This clone was recorded many times. Mouse names are used for the genes. The read halts 4 residues ahead of the CDR3 end, with the missing end drawn from the germline J gene. The chain couples TRBV13-3 to TRBJ2-2; 11 nucleotides align to TRBD1. This CDR3 comprises 16 residues. J lost 4 bases, V lost 0 bases, and 2 bases had no gene match. The germline CDR1 and CDR2 sequences are NNHDY and SYVADS. The CDR3: CASSDAGTGGTGQLYF. The sequenced part of the CDR3 DNA is TGTGCCAGCAGTGATGCAGGGACAGGGGGCACCGGG.

This clone was seen many times. Mouse gene names and germline throughout. The read ends 4 residues shy of where the CDR3 ends; the end is completed using the germline J gene. V is TRBV13-1 and J is TRBJ2-4; tentatively, D is TRBD2 (6 bases). The V end lost 5 bases, the J end lost 0 bases, and 13 bases lay between the germline ends. Per the germline V gene, CDR1 is NSHNY and CDR2 is SYGAGN. CDR3 length equals 15 residues. CDR3 amino acids: CASSYWDGSQNTLYF. The part of the CDR3 DNA that was read is TGTGCCAGCAGCTACTGGGACGGTAGTCAAAAC.

This clone was recorded many times. Gene names and germline refer to mouse. The missing CDR3 end, 4 residues past where the read stops, is filled in from the germline J gene. The rearrangement uses TRBV13-3 and TRBJ1-1; no reliable D call. Germline V lookup: CDR1 NNHDY, CDR2 SYVADS. The CDR3 covers 12 residues. V was pared by 4 bases and J by 0 bases, with 4 bases between. The DNA read from the CDR3 is TGTGCCAGCAGTCTGACAAACACA. Translated: CASSLTNT. The full-length CDR3 reads as CASSLTNTEVFF.

In this sample, this clone turned up many times. Genes here carry mouse names. The CDR3 is cut off 4 residues early in the read; its end comes from the germline J gene. The chain uses TRBV5 and TRBJ2-7; 8 bases fit TRBD2. Germline lookup yields CDR1 LGHNA and CDR2 YNLKQL (reference sequence). The CDR3 has 15 amino acids. Trimming cost V 3 bases and J 0 bases; bases outside gene matches: 4. Partial CDR3 DNA: TGTGCCAGCAGCCACCGGGACTGGAGCTCCTAT. Its translation is CASSHRDWSSY. The entire CDR3 protein reads CASSHRDWSSYEQYF.

In regard to this clone: Genes here carry mouse names. The read ends 4 residues shy of where the CDR3 ends; the end is completed using the germline J gene. V is TRBV13-2 and J is TRBJ2-7; D unresolved. The CDR3 loop spans 14 amino acids. Trimming took off 0 bases at V and 0 bases at J, with 7 bases between the two ends. Germline values: CDR1 NNHNN, CDR2 SYGAGS (reference sequence). The DNA read from the CDR3 is TGTGCCAGCGGTGATGCAGCAGTCTCCTAT. This gives the protein CASGDAAVSY. The whole CDR3 region reads CASGDAAVSYEQYF.

As concerns this clone: Gene names are mouse gene names. The read stops 4 residues short of the end of the CDR3; the missing end is completed from the germline J gene. The chain combines TRBV13-3 with TRBJ1-1; unclear D gene. From germline, CDR1 is NNHDY and CDR2 SYVADS. Between the trimmed V and J ends, which lost 6 bases and 1 base, there was a span of 4 bases. CDR3 size: 11 residues. The CDR3 bases that were read are TGTGCCAGCAACAAAAACACA. Translated: CASNKNT. The full CDR3 protein is CASNKNTEVFF.

This clone was found a few times. Genes here carry mouse names. The observed sequence ends 4 residues before the CDR3 terminus, with the missing tail filled in from the germline J gene. The V call is TRBV13-2, the J call TRBJ2-1; D is undetermined. Trimming removed 2 bases at V and 3 bases at J, with 6 bases between. CDR1 NNHNN and CDR2 SYGAGS come from the germline V gene (reference sequence). The CDR3 totals 13 residues. CDR3 loop: CASGEQIYAEQFF. The part of the CDR3 DNA that was read is TGTGCCAGCGGTGAACAGATCTATGCT.

With regard to this clone: The TCRdb protein fails to match the DNA translation at residue 11; the protein reported here was translated from the DNA. Mouse gene names apply. The read falls 3 residues short of the CDR3 end, and the missing part is taken from the germline J gene. This sequence joins TRBV19 and TRBJ1-3; D might be TRBD1 (6 bases). The CDR3 loop spans 14 amino acids. V was clipped by 1 base and J by 4 bases, with 9 bases between them. Germline lookup yields CDR1 FNHDT and CDR2 SITEND (reference sequence). CDR3 sequence reads: CASSIHRAGNTLYF. The CDR3 DNA, read in part, is TGTGCCAGCAGTATACACAGGGCGGGAAATACG.

This clone was counted many times. Gene names and germline refer to mouse. The sequenced part of the CDR3 DNA is TGTGCCAGCAGAGGACAAAGCTCCTAT. This translates into CASRGQSSY. The full CDR3 protein is CASRGQSSYEQYF. The J gene is TRBJ2-7, the V gene TRBV13-3; tentative D call: TRBD1 (5 bases). The CDR3 end is not reached by the read, which stops 4 residues before it; the germline J gene fills it in. The V and J ends lost 5 bases and 0 bases respectively, with 9 bases between them. The CDR3 consists of 13 residues. The germline CDR1 and CDR2 sequences are NNHDY and SYVADS.

At least ten counts were recorded for this clone. The listed genes are named as in mouse. The read comes to an end 4 residues before the CDR3 does, leaving the germline J gene to fill in the end. The chain couples TRBV13-3 to TRBJ2-4; 8 nucleotides match TRBD2. Germline CDR1 reads NNHDY; CDR2 reads SYVADS. This CDR3 is built from 13 residues. Incomplete CDR3 DNA: TGTGCCAGCAGTGATACTGGGGGAAAC. It specifies CASSDTGGN. The entire CDR3 reads CASSDTGGNTLYF.

This clone turned up a few times. Gene names and germline match the mouse. The read ends 4 residues before the CDR3 terminus; that terminus is restored from the germline J gene. This chain links TRBV19 with TRBJ2-2; tentatively, D is TRBD1 (6 bases). The germline gives CDR1 FNHDT, CDR2 SITEND (reference sequence). The V end was cut by 1 base, the J end by 3 bases, with 10 bases between. This CDR3 is built from 15 residues. CDR3 bases read: TGTGCCAGCAGTATAACCGGGACATACACCGGG. Its translation: CASSITGTYTG. In full, the CDR3 reads CASSITGTYTGQLYF.